What follows are 31 T cell receptor beta chains derived from one specimen sequenced in a study of technical replicates of blood from a few donors. The data were produced by immunoSEQ multiplex PCR, yet TCRdb's version contains in-frame clones alone and is incomplete. The sample shows approximately 81,000 clones, 81% of them seen only once. What was sequenced was PBMCs. The receptors stem from a human donor in good health. Some clones in this sample may be carry-over from other donors' samples.

The chain carries TRBV6-1 and TRBJ2-3; 9 nucleotides agree with TRBD1. Germline CDR1 and CDR2: MNHNS and SASEGT. The trim removed 0 bases at V and 5 bases at J, leaving 3 bases unmatched. The CDR3 spans 15 residues. CDR3 loop: CASSEAGTGIDTQYF. CDR3 bases: TGTGCCAGCAGTGAAGCCGGGACAGGGATAGATACGCAGTATTTT.

The gene calls are TRBV19 and TRBJ1-2, with D tentatively TRBD1 (6 bases). The CDR3 runs 12 residues. Trimming stripped 7 bases from V and 8 bases from J, with 14 bases between. CDR1 is LNHDA, CDR2 SQIVND, per germline (reference sequence). CDR3 protein: CASTDTGNGYTF. The CDR3 DNA is TGTGCCAGTACCGATACAGGGAACGGCTACACCTTC.

The V and J genes are TRBV5-1 and TRBJ1-1; maybe TRBD1 (5 bases). CDR1 is SGHRS and CDR2 is YFSETQ in the germline V gene. The V and J ends lost 1 base and 0 bases respectively, with 7 bases between them. The CDR3 is 14 residues long. In DNA, the CDR3 is TGCGCCAGCAGCTTGCAGGGTATGAACACTGAAGCTTTCTTT. Amino acids: CASSLQGMNTEAFF.

This rearrangement joins TRBV27 to TRBJ1-5, with D unresolved. V lost 7 bases, J lost 2 bases, and 6 bases lay in between. Germline V gives CDR1 MNHEY, CDR2 SMNVEV (reference sequence). The CDR3 has 12 amino acids. This chain's CDR3 is CASKQGNQPQHF. CDR3 bases: TGTGCCAGCAAGCAGGGCAATCAGCCCCAGCATTTT.

This clone has a single count. The V and J genes are TRBV11-2 and TRBJ1-2, with a weak D call TRBD1 (6 bases). The germline gives CDR1 SGHAT, CDR2 FQNNGV. The CDR3 loop spans 15 amino acids. V was clipped by 4 bases and J by 6 bases, with 18 bases between them. The chain's CDR3 is CASSSWGGRIDGYTF. The CDR3 nucleotides read TGTGCCAGCAGCTCCTGGGGGGGGCGAATAGATGGCTACACCTTC.

The chain employs TRBV7-3 and TRBJ2-1, with TRBD2 matching over 10 bases. The germline CDR1 and CDR2 sequences are SGHTA and FQGTGA. The CDR3 is made up of 14 amino acids. V lost 4 bases and J lost 5; bases outside the gene matches: 2. Here the CDR3 DNA reads TGTGCCAGCAGCTGGGGACTAGCGAACAATGAGCAGTTCTTC. Amino acid sequence: CASSWGLANNEQFF.

The chain uses TRBV4-1 and TRBJ1-5, with 7 bases that match TRBD1. Germline V gives CDR1 MGHRA, CDR2 YSYEKL. Trimming at V came to 0 bases and at J to 6 bases, leaving 5 bases not matched to a gene. The CDR3 is 15 residues long. DNA for the CDR3: TGCGCCAGCAGCCAAGATGACAGGGATGCTCAGCCCCAGCATTTT. Its translation is CASSQDDRDAQPQHF.

This clone was seen a few times. This sequence joins TRBV11-3 and TRBJ2-3; 14 bases agree with TRBD2. The CDR3 has 14 residues. V lost 1 base and J lost 11; bases outside the gene matches: 2. CDR1 and CDR2 from the germline V gene are SGHNT and YENEEA. Here the CDR3 DNA reads TGTGCCAGCAGCTTAGGGACTAGCGGGAGGAGGCAGTATTTT. Translating it yields CASSLGTSGRRQYF.

The chain joins TRBV28 to TRBJ2-1; no clear D gene. Trimming shortened V by 6 bases and J by 5 bases, and 11 bases separated the two germline ends. CDR1 is MDHEN, CDR2 SYDVKM, per germline. CDR3 length: 13 residues. CDR3 bases: TGTGCCAGCAGGCGGCGGTCTAACAATGAGCAGTTCTTC. Residues: CASRRRSNNEQFF.

For the CDR3, the DNA is TGCGCCAGCAGCCAAGACCGTAGCGGAATTGACAATGAGCAGTTCTTC. Amino acids: CASSQDRSGIDNEQFF. This chain links TRBV4-3 with TRBJ2-1; a weak D match, TRBD2 (6 bases). The V and J ends lost 0 bases and 5 bases respectively, with 14 bases between them. The CDR3 is 16 residues long. Germline CDR1 LGHNA, CDR2 YSLEER.

This clone was recorded a few times. The V and J genes are TRBV5-1 and TRBJ1-5; D possibly corresponds to TRBD1 (5 bases). The V gene lost 4 bases and the J gene lost 2 bases, with 13 bases spanning the gap. Germline CDR1 SGHRS, CDR2 YFSETQ. The CDR3 is made up of 15 amino acids. This CDR3 is CASSASTGGNQPQHF. The CDR3 DNA is TGCGCCAGCAGCGCCTCTACGGGGGGCAATCAGCCCCAGCATTTT.

The V call is TRBV5-4, the J call TRBJ1-2; D unresolved. The CDR3 covers 13 residues. V lost 4 bases to trimming and J lost 1 base, with 8 bases between them. The germline V gene encodes CDR1 SGHNT and CDR2 YYREEE (reference sequence). Written as DNA, the CDR3 is TGTGCCAGCAGCCTGGACGGTAACTATGGCTACACCTTC. Amino acid sequence: CASSLDGNYGYTF. Full variable domain (missing parts from reference TRBV5-4 and TRBJ1-2): ETGVTQSPTHLIKTRGQQVTLRCSSQSGHNTVSWYQQALGQGPQFIFQYYREEENGRGNFPPRFSGLQFPNYSSELNVNALELDDSALYLCASSLDGNYGYTFGSGTRLTVV.

This chain connects TRBV18 to TRBJ2-7; 7 bases are shared with TRBD2. This CDR3 has 14 residues. CDR1 is KGHSH and CDR2 is LQKENI in the germline V gene. V lost 2 bases and J lost 3; bases outside the gene matches: 4. CDR3 sequence reads: CASSPAPSGYEQYF. CDR3 coding DNA: TGTGCCAGCTCACCAGCCCCTAGCGGCTACGAGCAGTACTTC.

V usage is TRBV15 and J usage is TRBJ2-3; TRBD2 might be the D (7 bases). Germline lookup yields CDR1 LNHNV and CDR2 YYDKDF (reference sequence). This CDR3 is built from 14 residues. V dropped 5 bases and J dropped 3 bases, with 12 bases sitting between them. The CDR3 loop is CATSAGAHTDTQYF. The CDR3 DNA reads as TGTGCCACCAGCGCGGGGGCCCATACAGATACGCAGTATTTT.

This chain joins TRBV6-4 and TRBJ2-3; 12 bases are a match to TRBD2. The length of the CDR3 is 17 residues. V lost 3 bases and J lost 1; bases outside the gene matches: 5. CDR1 is MRHNA, CDR2 SNTAGT, per germline. The DNA of the CDR3 is TGTGCCAGCAGTGAGACTAGCGGGAGCTTTCGCACAGATACGCAGTATTTT. Amino acid sequence: CASSETSGSFRTDTQYF.

The genes are TRBV11-1 and TRBJ2-2, with 9 bases lining up with TRBD2. The CDR3 has 14 amino acids. Trimming at V came to 1 base and at J to 9 bases, leaving 3 bases not matched to a gene. The germline gives CDR1 SGHAT, CDR2 FQDESV (reference sequence). The chain's CDR3 is CASSLELAGRELFF. Here the CDR3 DNA reads TGTGCCAGCAGCTTAGAACTAGCGGGCAGGGAGCTGTTTTTT.

The rearrangement joins TRBV7-3 to TRBJ1-1; unclear D gene. The germline gives CDR1 SGHTA, CDR2 FQGTGA. The CDR3 extends over 13 amino acids. V was trimmed by 5 bases and J by 0 bases, leaving 7 bases between them. This CDR3 is CASSVNLNTEAFF. The CDR3 coding sequence is TGTGCCAGCAGCGTCAACTTGAACACTGAAGCTTTCTTT. Full variable domain (missing parts from reference TRBV7-3 and TRBJ1-1): GAGVSQTPSNKVTEKGKYVELRCDPISGHTALYWYRQSLGQGPEFLIYFQGTGAADDSGLPNDRFFAVRPEGSVSTLKIQRTERGDSAVYLCASSVNLNTEAFFGQGTRLTVV.

The V and J genes are TRBV5-1 and TRBJ2-7, with 14 nucleotides matching TRBD2. The CDR3 has 15 amino acids. Trimming cost V 4 bases and J 6 bases; bases outside gene matches: 6. Germline CDR1 reads SGHRS; CDR2 reads YFSETQ. The CDR3 is CASSIPGLAGVEQYF. The CDR3 DNA follows: TGCGCCAGCAGCATCCCGGGACTAGCGGGAGTCGAGCAGTACTTC.

The V call is TRBV7-9, the J call TRBJ1-6; tentatively, D is TRBD1 (5 bases). V lost 4 bases to trimming and J lost 0 bases, with 10 bases between them. There are 16 residues in the CDR3. Germline CDR1 and CDR2: SEHNR and FQNEAQ (reference sequence). CDR3 bases: TGTGCCAGCAGCTACGGGGGGAGCTCCTATAATTCACCCCTCCACTTT. As protein: CASSYGGSSYNSPLHF. Full variable domain (outside the CDR3, taken from reference TRBV7-9 and TRBJ1-6): DTGVSQNPRHKITKRGQNVTFRCDPISEHNRLYWYRQTLGQGPEFLTYFQNEAQLEKSRLLSDRFSAERPKGSFSTLEIQRTEQGDSAMYLCASSYGGSSYNSPLHFGNGTRLTVT.

The CDR3 protein is CASSLSFAYEQYF. The CDR3 nucleotides read TGTGCCAGCAGCTTAAGCTTCGCCTACGAGCAGTACTTC. The chain uses TRBV7-9 and TRBJ2-7; D ambiguous. V lost 2 bases, J lost 2 bases, and 7 bases lay in between. Germline assignment: CDR1 SEHNR and CDR2 FQNEAQ (reference sequence). The CDR3 covers 13 residues.

The chain has TRBV28 and TRBJ1-1, with D possibly being TRBD1 (5 bases). Between the trimmed V and J ends, which lost 5 bases and 2 bases, there was a span of 15 bases. The germline gives CDR1 MDHEN, CDR2 SYDVKM. This CDR3 has 15 amino acids. Here the CDR3 DNA reads TGTGCCAGCAGTCAAGGGGCCAGGGTCAACACTGAAGCTTTCTTT. Protein sequence: CASSQGARVNTEAFF.

V gene TRBV5-6 combines with J gene TRBJ2-2; D gene unclear. V gave up 2 bases and J gave up 2 bases, with 7 bases separating them. The CDR3 is 14 residues long. The germline CDR1 and CDR2 sequences are SGHDT and YYEEEE. DNA of the CDR3: TGTGCCAGCAGCTTCTATAGAAACACCGGGGAGCTGTTTTTT. It is translated as CASSFYRNTGELFF.

V gene TRBV9 combines with J gene TRBJ2-5; a weak D match, TRBD2 (5 bases). CDR1 and CDR2 (germline): SGDLS, YYNGEE. Trimming took off 1 base at V and 2 bases at J, with 9 bases between the two ends. The CDR3 covers 14 residues. As DNA, the CDR3 is TGTGCCAGCAGCGTAACCAGCGGTCAAGAGACCCAGTACTTC. Translated, it gives CASSVTSGQETQYF.

V and J are TRBV5-1 and TRBJ1-3; D call uncertain. V shed 4 bases and J shed 1 base, with 12 bases lying between them. The CDR3 spans 15 residues. Per the germline V gene, CDR1 is SGHRS and CDR2 is YFSETQ. CDR3 nucleotide sequence: TGCGCCAGCAGCCTGGGCGTGGAGTCTGGAAACACCATATATTTT. It translates to CASSLGVESGNTIYF.

This chain connects TRBV2 to TRBJ1-2; 8 bases match TRBD1. Trimming at V came to 6 bases and at J to 7 bases, leaving 4 bases not matched to a gene. In germline, CDR1 is SNHLY, CDR2 FYNNEI. The CDR3 runs to 12 residues. CDR3 loop: CASRGTGFGYTF. CDR3 nucleotide sequence: TGTGCCAGCAGGGGGACAGGCTTTGGCTACACCTTC.

This chain connects TRBV6-5 to TRBJ2-1; TRBD2 aligns across 7 bases. Germline V CDR1 and CDR2: MNHEY, SVGAGI. J lost 5 bases, V lost 3 bases, and 7 bases had no gene match. The CDR3 has 15 amino acids. The CDR3 here is CASSYRASGNNEQFF. The CDR3 region has the DNA TGTGCCAGCAGTTATAGGGCTAGCGGAAACAATGAGCAGTTCTTC.

The chain links TRBV7-2 to TRBJ2-3; 11 positions match TRBD2. This CDR3 is built from 16 residues. Germline loops: CDR1 SGHTA, CDR2 FQGNSA. Germline trimming cut 2 bases from V and 3 bases from J; bases unmatched to any gene: 4. The CDR3 region is CASSLSLAGGTDTQYF. The CDR3 bases are TGTGCCAGCAGCTTAAGTCTAGCGGGGGGAACAGATACGCAGTATTTT.

This chain links TRBV7-3 with TRBJ2-1; 7 nucleotides agree with TRBD2. Germline lookup yields CDR1 SGHTA and CDR2 FQGTGA. The CDR3 sequence is 16 residues long. V shed 2 bases and J 2 bases; nucleotides not matched to a gene: 6. CDR3 sequence: CASSLDSSGPYNEQFF. The CDR3 DNA follows: TGTGCCAGCAGCTTAGACTCTAGCGGACCCTACAATGAGCAGTTCTTC. The variable domain in full, with the rest retrieved from reference TRBV7-3 and TRBJ2-1, is GAGVSQTPSNKVTEKGKYVELRCDPISGHTALYWYRQSLGQGPEFLIYFQGTGAADDSGLPNDRFFAVRPEGSVSTLKIQRTERGDSAVYLCASSLDSSGPYNEQFFGPGTRLTVL.

The CDR3 sequence is CASSPGTGGQPQHF. The CDR3, as DNA: TGTGCCAGCTCACCCGGGACAGGGGGACAGCCCCAGCATTTT. The chain employs TRBV18 and TRBJ1-5, with 11 bases lining up with TRBD1. CDR1 is KGHSH, CDR2 LQKENI, per germline. Losses at the gene ends were 3 bases for V and 7 bases for J; bases not matched to a gene: 2. The CDR3 has 14 amino acids.

V and J are TRBV27 and TRBJ2-7; TRBD2 aligns across 10 bases. Germline values: CDR1 MNHEY, CDR2 SMNVEV (reference sequence). The CDR3 is 14 residues long. The junction had 5 bases not matched to a gene; V was cut back by 6 bases and J by 3 bases. CDR3 sequence: CASRRTSGFYEQYF. The CDR3 nucleotides read TGTGCCAGCAGAAGGACTAGCGGATTCTACGAGCAGTACTTC.

This clone was recorded once. This sequence joins TRBV25-1 and TRBJ1-2; 11 bases match TRBD1. Looked up from germline, CDR1 is MGHDK and CDR2 is SYGVNS. CDR3 size: 13 residues. V was clipped by 6 bases and J by 8 bases; unmatched bases: 5. CDR3 coding DNA: TGTGCCAGCAGAGAAAGGACAGGGGGCGGCTACACCTTC. Its translation is CASRERTGGGYTF.